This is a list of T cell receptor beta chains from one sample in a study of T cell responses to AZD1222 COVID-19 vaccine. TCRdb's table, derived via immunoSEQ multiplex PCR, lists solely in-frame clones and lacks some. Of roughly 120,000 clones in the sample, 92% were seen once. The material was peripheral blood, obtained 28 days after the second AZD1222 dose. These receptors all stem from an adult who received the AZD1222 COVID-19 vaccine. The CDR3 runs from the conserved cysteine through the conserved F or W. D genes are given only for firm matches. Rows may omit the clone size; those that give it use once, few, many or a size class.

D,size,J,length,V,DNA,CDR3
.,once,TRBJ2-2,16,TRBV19,TGTGCCAGTAGTATAGGGGGAGGAGGTCACACCGGGGAGCTGTTTTTT,CASSIGGGGHTGELFF
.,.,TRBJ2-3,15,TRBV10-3,TGTGCCATCAGTGTCGGAGATTGGCAGGGGGATACGCAGTATTTT,CAISVGDWQGDTQYF
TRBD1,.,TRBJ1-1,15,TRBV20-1,TGCAGTGCTAGTGATTTCCAGGGGGCTGGCACTGAAGCTTTCTTT,CSASDFQGAGTEAFF
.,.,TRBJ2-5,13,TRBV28,TGTGCCAGCAGTTTGATCAGGAGAGAGACCCAGTACTTC,CASSLIRRETQYF
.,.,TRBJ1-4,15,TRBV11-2,TGTGCCAGCAGCTTAGTTTCCTGGGGGGATGAAAAACTGTTTTTT,CASSLVSWGDEKLFF
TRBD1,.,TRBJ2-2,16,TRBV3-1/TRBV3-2,TGTGCCAGCAGCCAACAACAGGGGGGAAATACCGGGGAGCTGTTTTTT,CASSQQQGGNTGELFF
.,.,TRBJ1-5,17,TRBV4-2,TGTGCCAGCAGCCAAGAGGACTTTGTCGCCAGCAATCAGCCCCAGCATTTT,CASSQEDFVASNQPQHF
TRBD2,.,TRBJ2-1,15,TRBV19,TGTGCCAGTAGTGTCACTAGCGGGGGGACCAATGAGCAGTTCTTC,CASSVTSGGTNEQFF
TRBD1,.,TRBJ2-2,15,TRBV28,TGTGCCACCCACTCGGGACAGGGGACGTCCGGGGAGCTGTTTTTT,CATHSGQGTSGELFF
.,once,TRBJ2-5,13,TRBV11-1,TGTGCCAGCAGCTTGATTGAGGAAGAGACCCAGTACTTC,CASSLIEEETQYF
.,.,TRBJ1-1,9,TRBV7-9,TGTGCCAGCAGGGGTGAAGCTTTCTTT,CASRGEAFF
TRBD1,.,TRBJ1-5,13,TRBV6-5,TGTGCCAGCAGGATGACAGGGGCTCAGCCCCAGCATTTT,CASRMTGAQPQHF
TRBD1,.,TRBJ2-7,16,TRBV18,TGTGCCAGCTCACCACCGGGACAGCCGCTCTCCTACGAGCAGTACTTC,CASSPPGQPLSYEQYF
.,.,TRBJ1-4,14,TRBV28,TGTGCCAGCAGTTTATCGGGGGAAGGGGAAAAACTGTTTTTT,CASSLSGEGEKLFF
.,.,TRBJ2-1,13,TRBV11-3,TGTGCCAGCAGCTTAGGCCCAACGCGCGAGCAGTTCTTC,CASSLGPTREQFF
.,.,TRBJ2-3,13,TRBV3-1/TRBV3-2,TGTGCCAGCAGCCAAACAGTTGCAGATACGCAGTATTTT,CASSQTVADTQYF
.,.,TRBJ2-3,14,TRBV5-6,TGTGCCAGCAGCTTCTTCCACAACACAGATACGCAGTATTTT,CASSFFHNTDTQYF
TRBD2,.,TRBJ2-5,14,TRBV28,TGTGCCAGCAGCGAGCGGGGGGGAGGAGAGACCCAGTACTTC,CASSERGGGETQYF
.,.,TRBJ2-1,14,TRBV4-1,TGCGCCAGCAGCCCCGGTGACCTTGTCGACGAGCAGTTCTTC,CASSPGDLVDEQFF
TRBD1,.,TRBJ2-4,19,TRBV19,TGTGCCAGTAGTATAGAACTCGGACAGGTCAAAGGTGTCAAAAACATTCAGTACTTC,CASSIELGQVKGVKNIQYF
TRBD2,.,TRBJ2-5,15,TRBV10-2,TGCGCCAGCAGGGAACTAGCGGGGGGTTTGGAGACCCAGTACTTC,CASRELAGGLETQYF
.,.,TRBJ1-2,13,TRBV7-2,TGTGCCAGCAGCCTACAGACAAGTTATGGCTACACCTTC,CASSLQTSYGYTF
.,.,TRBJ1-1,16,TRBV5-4,TGTGCCAGCAGCTTGGGGGGACAAAGGCGGGACACTGAAGCTTTCTTT,CASSLGGQRRDTEAFF
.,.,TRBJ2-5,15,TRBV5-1,TGCGCCAGCAGCTTGGGGCACGGGCTCGAAGAGACCCAGTACTTC,CASSLGHGLEETQYF
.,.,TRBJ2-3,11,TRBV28,TGTGCCAGCAGTTTTAAGGGTACGCAGTATTTT,CASSFKGTQYF
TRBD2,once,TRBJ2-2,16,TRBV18,TGTGCCAGCTCACTGGGACTAACGAGGAACACCGGGGAGCTGTTTTTT,CASSLGLTRNTGELFF
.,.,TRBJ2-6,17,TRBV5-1,TGCGCCAGCAGCTACCAGACACCCGACTCTGGGGCCAACGTCCTGACTTTC,CASSYQTPDSGANVLTF
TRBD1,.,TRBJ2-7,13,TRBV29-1,TGCAGCGTACGTACAGGGGGCTCGGTTCAGCAGTACTTC,CSVRTGGSVQQYF
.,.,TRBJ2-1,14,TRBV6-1,TGTGCCAGCAGTGAAAGTAACTCCTACAATGAGCAGTTCTTC,CASSESNSYNEQFF
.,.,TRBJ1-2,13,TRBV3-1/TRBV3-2,TGTGCCAGCAGCCATATAGGATCGTATGGCTACACCTTC,CASSHIGSYGYTF
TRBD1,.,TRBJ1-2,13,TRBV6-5,TGTGCCAGCAGGTTTGACAGGGTTGGCGGCTACACCTTC,CASRFDRVGGYTF
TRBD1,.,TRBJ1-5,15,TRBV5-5,TGTGCCAGCAGCTCCGGGACAGGGTCTGTTCAGCCCCAGCATTTT,CASSSGTGSVQPQHF
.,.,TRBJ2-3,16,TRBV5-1,TGCGCCAGCAGCTTGTCATCCGGGCTACCCACAGATACGCAGTATTTT,CASSLSSGLPTDTQYF
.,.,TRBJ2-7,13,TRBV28,TGTGCCAGCAGTCCACCGGCAGCCTACGAGCAGTACTTC,CASSPPAAYEQYF
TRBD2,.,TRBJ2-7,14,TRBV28,TGTGCCAGCCTTCCCGCAAGCGGGAGTGGGGAGCAGTACTTC,CASLPASGSGEQYF
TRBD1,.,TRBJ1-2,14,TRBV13,TGTGCCAGCAGGGCAGGGGGTATGGGCTATGGCTACACCTTC,CASRAGGMGYGYTF
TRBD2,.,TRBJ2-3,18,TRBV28,TGTGCCAGCAGTCTAGGCTGGACTAGCGGGAGGGCCTCAGATACGCAGTATTTT,CASSLGWTSGRASDTQYF
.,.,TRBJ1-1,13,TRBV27,TGTGCCAGCAGTTTAGGGAGTTCCACTGAAGCTTTCTTT,CASSLGSSTEAFF
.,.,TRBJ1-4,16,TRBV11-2,TGTGCCAGCAGCCCCTCCCCGACAGCGAGGAATGAAAAACTGTTTTTT,CASSPSPTARNEKLFF
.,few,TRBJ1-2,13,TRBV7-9,TGTGCCAGCAGCGACCGGACAGACTATGGCTACACCTTC,CASSDRTDYGYTF
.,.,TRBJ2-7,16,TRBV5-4,TGTGCCAGCAGCCCAGGAGGAGCGGCACGCTCCTACGAGCAGTACTTC,CASSPGGAARSYEQYF